A selection of T cell receptor beta chains follows, all from one sample in a study of OX40 agonist ivuxolimab in advanced cancers. TCRdb keeps only in-frame clones here, not all; method: immunoSEQ multiplex PCR. The data contain more than 35,000 clones, around 80% of them seen just once; the ten biggest clones take up 6.5% to 8%. The specimen comprised CD4+ or CD8+ T cells sorted from blood, sampled in a trial of the OX40 agonist ivuxolimab. Receptor source: an adult with an advanced solid tumor such as melanoma, head and neck, liver or kidney cancer. Each CDR3 is given with its conserved first and last residue. Each record gives: J gene, D gene, V gene, clone size, CDR3 protein, CDR3 DNA. The D gene is left open where the match is weak. Not all rows give a size; the values are once, few, many and, for expanded clones, a class.

j_gene: TRBJ2-1
d_gene: .
v_gene: TRBV4-1
abundance: .
CDR3aa: CASSHPLTRTLYNEQFF
CDR3nt: TGCGCCAGCAGCCACCCGCTGACTAGAACACTCTACAATGAGCAGTTCTTC

j_gene: TRBJ2-7
d_gene: .
v_gene: TRBV2
abundance: .
CDR3aa: CATLVQVSYEQYF
CDR3nt: TGTGCCACCCTAGTGCAGGTCTCCTACGAGCAGTACTTC

j_gene: TRBJ2-5
d_gene: TRBD2
v_gene: TRBV2
abundance: .
CDR3aa: CASSELEAGLGGWETQYF
CDR3nt: TGTGCCAGCAGTGAATTGGAGGCGGGACTAGGAGGGTGGGAGACCCAGTACTTC

j_gene: TRBJ2-7
d_gene: .
v_gene: TRBV28
abundance: .
CDR3aa: CASSLTGEAYEQYF
CDR3nt: TGTGCCAGCAGTTTAACGGGCGAGGCCTACGAGCAGTACTTC

j_gene: TRBJ2-1
d_gene: TRBD1
v_gene: TRBV10-3
abundance: .
CDR3aa: CAISGQGNEQFF
CDR3nt: TGTGCCATCAGTGGACAGGGAAATGAGCAGTTCTTC

j_gene: TRBJ1-3
d_gene: .
v_gene: TRBV6-5
abundance: .
CDR3aa: CASSRDLSGNTIYF
CDR3nt: TGTGCCAGCAGCCGGGACCTGTCTGGAAACACCATATATTTT

j_gene: TRBJ2-2
d_gene: TRBD2
v_gene: TRBV19
abundance: .
CDR3aa: CASSLRLAGGRELFF
CDR3nt: TGTGCCAGTAGCCTTCGACTAGCGGGAGGGCGCGAGCTGTTTTTT

j_gene: TRBJ2-2
d_gene: .
v_gene: TRBV4-3
abundance: .
CDR3aa: CASSQFSYTGELFF
CDR3nt: TGCGCCAGCAGCCAATTTTCGTACACCGGGGAGCTGTTTTTT

j_gene: TRBJ1-1
d_gene: .
v_gene: TRBV27
abundance: .
CDR3aa: CASSLSVQNTEAFF
CDR3nt: TGTGCCAGCAGTTTATCTGTTCAGAACACTGAAGCTTTCTTT

j_gene: TRBJ2-7
d_gene: .
v_gene: TRBV4-3
abundance: .
CDR3aa: CASSQESMWSYEQYF
CDR3nt: TGCGCCAGCAGCCAAGAGTCAATGTGGAGCTACGAGCAGTACTTC

j_gene: TRBJ2-2
d_gene: TRBD2
v_gene: TRBV29-1
abundance: .
CDR3aa: CSVRLAGGRANTGELFF
CDR3nt: TGCAGCGTTCGCTTAGCGGGAGGTCGCGCGAACACCGGGGAGCTGTTTTTT

j_gene: TRBJ2-3
d_gene: TRBD2
v_gene: TRBV4-2
abundance: few
CDR3aa: CASSRGIAGAGRTDTQYF
CDR3nt: TGTGCCAGCAGCCGGGGAATAGCGGGAGCAGGGAGGACAGATACGCAGTATTTT

j_gene: TRBJ2-1
d_gene: .
v_gene: TRBV4-2
abundance: once
CDR3aa: CASSQPTSGSNEQFF
CDR3nt: TGTGCCAGCAGCCAACCGACGAGCGGGTCTAATGAGCAGTTCTTC

j_gene: TRBJ2-1
d_gene: .
v_gene: TRBV19
abundance: .
CDR3aa: CASTQGRLYNEQFF
CDR3nt: TGTGCCAGTACTCAGGGGAGGCTATACAATGAGCAGTTCTTC

j_gene: TRBJ1-6
d_gene: .
v_gene: TRBV21-1
abundance: once
CDR3aa: CASSKALGAPSLQKGVSPLHF
CDR3nt: TGTGCCAGCAGCAAAGCGCTTGGGGCCCCCTCTTTGCAAAAAGGTGTTTCACCCCTCCACTTT

j_gene: TRBJ2-7
d_gene: .
v_gene: TRBV7-9
abundance: .
CDR3aa: CASNPRGGDEQYF
CDR3nt: TGTGCCAGCAACCCTCGTGGGGGCGACGAGCAGTACTTC

j_gene: TRBJ2-5
d_gene: .
v_gene: TRBV5-1
abundance: .
CDR3aa: CASSLASQETQYF
CDR3nt: TGCGCCAGCAGCTTGGCCAGCCAAGAGACCCAGTACTTC

j_gene: TRBJ1-2
d_gene: .
v_gene: TRBV6-6
abundance: once
CDR3aa: CASKEADGEYGYTF
CDR3nt: TGTGCCAGCAAAGAGGCGGACGGGGAGTATGGCTACACCTTC